This TCR beta chain is drawn from a study of shared clonotypes between healthy human individuals. The method was immunoSEQ multiplex PCR; TCRdb's version includes in-frame clones alone and lacks a portion of them. The sample has some 2.1 million clones; about 95% are singletons. Terminally differentiated effector memory CD45RA+ cells were left out of the naive CD8 fraction, which was CD45RO-negative and positively selected for CCR7. Donors included only healthy HIV-negative adults lacking recent acute infections or vaccinations. The CDR3 consists of 15 residues. Germline CDR1 SSHAT, CDR2 FNYEAQ (reference sequence). As for this clone: The germline gene is not matched at one end of the junction; a read error may be the cause.

The sequenced sample was naive CD8+ T cells sorted from blood. V and J are TRBV7-7 and TRBJ2-2; TRBD2 matches at 10 bases. The receptor's source is a man aged 18 to 30 in good health. CDR3 sequence reads: CASSRTSGNTGELFF. The DNA of the CDR3 is TGTGCTAGCAGCCGGACTAGCGGGAACACCGGGGAGCTGTTTTTT.